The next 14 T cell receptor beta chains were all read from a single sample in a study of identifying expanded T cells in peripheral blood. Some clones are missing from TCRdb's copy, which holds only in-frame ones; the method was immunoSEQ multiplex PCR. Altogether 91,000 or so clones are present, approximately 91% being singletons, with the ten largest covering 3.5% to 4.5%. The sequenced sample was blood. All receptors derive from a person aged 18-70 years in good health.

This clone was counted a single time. CDR3 DNA sequence: TGCGCCAGCAGCCAAGTCTCGGCGATCGAGAGAGTTCCCCAGTACTTC. This gives the protein CASSQVSAIERVPQYF. V gene TRBV4-1 combines with J gene TRBJ2-5; D gene uncertain. The CDR3 sequence is 16 residues long. V lost 1 base and J 9 bases, leaving 21 bases between the germline ends. CDR1 and CDR2 from the germline V gene are MGHRA and YSYEKL.

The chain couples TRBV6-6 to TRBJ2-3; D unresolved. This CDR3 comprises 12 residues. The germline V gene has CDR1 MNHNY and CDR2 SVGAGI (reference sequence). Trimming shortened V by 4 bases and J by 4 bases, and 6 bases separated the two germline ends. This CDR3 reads CASSFRSDTQYF. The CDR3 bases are TGTGCCAGCAGTTTCCGTTCAGATACGCAGTATTTT.

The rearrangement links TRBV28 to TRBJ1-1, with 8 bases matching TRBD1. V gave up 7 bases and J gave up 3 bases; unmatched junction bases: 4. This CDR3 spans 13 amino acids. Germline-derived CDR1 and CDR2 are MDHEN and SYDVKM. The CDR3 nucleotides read TGTGCCAGCAACGGACAGGGAGACACTGAAGCTTTCTTT. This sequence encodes CASNGQGDTEAFF.

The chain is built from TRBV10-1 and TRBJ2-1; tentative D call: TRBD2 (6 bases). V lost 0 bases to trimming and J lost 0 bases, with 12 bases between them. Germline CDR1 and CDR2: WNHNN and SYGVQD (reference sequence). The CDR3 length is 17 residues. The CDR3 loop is CASSESTRGSSYNEQFF. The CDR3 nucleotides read TGCGCCAGCAGTGAGTCAACCCGGGGGAGCTCCTACAATGAGCAGTTCTTC.

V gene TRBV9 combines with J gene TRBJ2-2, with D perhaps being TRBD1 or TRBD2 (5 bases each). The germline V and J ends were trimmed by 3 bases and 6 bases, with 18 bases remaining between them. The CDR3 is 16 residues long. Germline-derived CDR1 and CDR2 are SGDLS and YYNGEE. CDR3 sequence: CASSAEGWKGAGELFF. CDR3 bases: TGTGCCAGCAGCGCCGAGGGGTGGAAGGGCGCCGGGGAGCTGTTTTTT.

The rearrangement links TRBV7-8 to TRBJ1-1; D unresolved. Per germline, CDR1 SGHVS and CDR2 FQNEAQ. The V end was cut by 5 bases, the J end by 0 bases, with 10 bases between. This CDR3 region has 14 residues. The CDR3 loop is CASSLGEVNTEAFF. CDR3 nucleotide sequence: TGTGCCAGCAGCCTCGGAGAGGTGAACACTGAAGCTTTCTTT.

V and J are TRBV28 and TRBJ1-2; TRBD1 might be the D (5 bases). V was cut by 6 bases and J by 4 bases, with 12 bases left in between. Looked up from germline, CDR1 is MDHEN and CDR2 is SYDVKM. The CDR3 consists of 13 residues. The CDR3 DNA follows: TGTGCCAGCAGATCAGACAGCGCCTATGGCTACACCTTC. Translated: CASRSDSAYGYTF.

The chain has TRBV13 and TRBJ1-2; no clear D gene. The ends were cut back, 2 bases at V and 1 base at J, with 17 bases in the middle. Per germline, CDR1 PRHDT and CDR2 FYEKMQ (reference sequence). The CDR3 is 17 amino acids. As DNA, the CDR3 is TGTGCCAGCAGCTTAAAGGCCTATTCGCTCCTTAACTATGGCTACACCTTC. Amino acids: CASSLKAYSLLNYGYTF.

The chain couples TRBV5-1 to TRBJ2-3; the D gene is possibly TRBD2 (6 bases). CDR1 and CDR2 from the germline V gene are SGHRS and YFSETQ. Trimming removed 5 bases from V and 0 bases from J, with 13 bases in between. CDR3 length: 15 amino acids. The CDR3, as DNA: TGCGCCAGCAGTATAGCCGGGACTAGCACAGATACGCAGTATTTT. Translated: CASSIAGTSTDTQYF.

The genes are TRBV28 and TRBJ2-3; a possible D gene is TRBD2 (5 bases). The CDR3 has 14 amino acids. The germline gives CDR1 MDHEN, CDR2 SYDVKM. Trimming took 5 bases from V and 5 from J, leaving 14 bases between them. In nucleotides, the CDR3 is TGTGCCAGCAGTATGGGCGCACTAGGAGATACGCAGTATTTT. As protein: CASSMGALGDTQYF.

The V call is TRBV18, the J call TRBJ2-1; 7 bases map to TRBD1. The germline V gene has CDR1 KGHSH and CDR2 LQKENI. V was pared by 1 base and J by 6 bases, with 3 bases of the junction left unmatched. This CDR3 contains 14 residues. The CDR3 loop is CASSPQGASNEQFF. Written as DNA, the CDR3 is TGTGCCAGCTCACCACAGGGGGCCTCCAATGAGCAGTTCTTC.

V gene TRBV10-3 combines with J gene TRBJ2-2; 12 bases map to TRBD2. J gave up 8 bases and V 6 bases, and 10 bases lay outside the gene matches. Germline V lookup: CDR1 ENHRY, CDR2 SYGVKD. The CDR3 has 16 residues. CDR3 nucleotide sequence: TGTGCCATCAGCCGGACTAGCGGGGTTAAAGGAGGGGAGCTGTTTTTT. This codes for CAISRTSGVKGGELFF.

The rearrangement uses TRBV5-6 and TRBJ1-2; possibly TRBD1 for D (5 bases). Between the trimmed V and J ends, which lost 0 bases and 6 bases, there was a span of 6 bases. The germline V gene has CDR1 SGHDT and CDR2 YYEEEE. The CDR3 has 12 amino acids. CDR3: CASSLGGNGYTF. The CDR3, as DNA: TGTGCCAGCAGCTTGGGGGGGAATGGCTACACCTTC.

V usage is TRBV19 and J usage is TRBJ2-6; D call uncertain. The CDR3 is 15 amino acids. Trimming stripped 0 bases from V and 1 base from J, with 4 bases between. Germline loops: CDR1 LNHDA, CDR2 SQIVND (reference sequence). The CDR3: CASSIEPSGANVLTF. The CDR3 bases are TGTGCCAGTAGTATAGAACCATCTGGGGCCAACGTCCTGACTTTC.